This record covers a single T cell receptor (beta chain). Everyone who took part was about 18 to 90 years old, and they came from about 25 US areas. Profiling relied on immunoSEQ multiplex PCR, and the TCRdb table lists in-frame clones only, not all of them. Of under 200,000 clones listed, over 70% were seen once; the top ten hold around 3.2%. V shed 2 bases and J shed 7 bases, with 5 bases lying between them. CDR1 and CDR2 from the germline V gene are MNHEY and SMNVEV (reference sequence). The CDR3 has 12 residues. These data are taken from a study of blood T cell repertoires in COVID-19. Study-level background: Some COVID-19 samples were acute and others convalescent; all came from the United States, Italy and Spain.

This receptor was taken from an older woman who had recovered from COVID-19. The chain joins TRBV27 to TRBJ2-2; unclear D gene. The source material was PBMCs or T cells enriched from blood (not recorded which). CDR3 sequence (DNA): TGTGCCAGCAGTTTAAATAGCGGGGAGCTGTTTTTT. Amino acids: CASSLNSGELFF.